This TCR beta chain comes out of a study of identical twins. General study findings and limits: Diverse VJ usage suggested most zero-insertion clonotypes were not invariant T cells. Compared with unrelated sharing, twin-shared out-of-frame alpha sequences had more low-probability sequences. Cord blood's abundant beta clonotypes had fewer insertions, unlike memory repertoires.

Remarks on this clonotype: Its antigen remains unknown.

TCRdb analysed the 5' RACE reads with MiXCR anew, one entry per CDR3 protein. The sample lists around 490,000 distinct CDR3 sequences; approximately 16% were seen once. This sample was shared with a second study, whose subject was yellow fever vaccine responses in identical twins.

This TCR came from a woman between 18 and 29 years old in good health. Sequencing was done on a sample of CD4+ T cells sorted from blood.

Here the CDR3 reads CASSRTRTGYEQYF. CDR3 nucleotide sequence: TGTGCCAGCAGCCGAACCCGCACAGGGTACGAGCAGTACTTC. V and J are TRBV5-5 and TRBJ2-7; weak D call: TRBD1 (6 bases). Germline V CDR1 and CDR2: SGHKS, YYEKEE (reference sequence). The CDR3 runs to 14 residues. V lost 4 bases and J lost 4, with 15 bases in between.